Below are 11 T cell receptor beta chains sequenced from a single sample in a study of T cell clonotyping in hematopoietic cell transplantation. Profiled with immunoSEQ multiplex PCR; TCRdb holds only in-frame clones, not every one. The data hold roughly 80,000 clones, with about 95% observed a single time. Time point noted: recipient sample about 28 days before transplant, after cytoreduction. The sequencing here drew on peripheral blood mononuclear cells, taken before stem cell transplant. The receptor set was obtained from a woman between 45 and 65 years old with acute myeloid leukemia. Some clones in this sample may be carry-over from other donors' samples.

CDR3 amino acids: CASSPGGAKETQYF. Written as DNA, the CDR3 is TGTGCCAGCAGCCCGGGGGGAGCAAAAGAGACCCAGTACTTC. The rearrangement joins TRBV11-3 to TRBJ2-5; TRBD2 aligns across 7 bases. The CDR3 sequence is 14 residues long. Unmatched junction bases numbered 6, after V lost 5 bases and J lost 3 bases. Per germline, CDR1 SGHNT and CDR2 YENEEA.

The chain couples TRBV7-8 to TRBJ1-2; 10 bases line up with TRBD1. This CDR3 is 13 amino acids long. The germline CDR1 and CDR2 sequences are SGHVS and FQNEAQ. The J segment lost 9 bases and the V segment lost 2 bases, leaving 3 bases of the junction unmatched. In nucleotides, the CDR3 is TGTGCCAGCAGCTTAAGGGACAGGGGCCGCTACACCTTC. Amino acid sequence: CASSLRDRGRYTF.

This chain links TRBV30 with TRBJ1-4; D is undetermined. Trimming removed 1 base at V and 6 bases at J, with 18 bases between. In germline, CDR1 is GTSNPN, CDR2 SVGIG (reference sequence). CDR3 length: 16 amino acids. The CDR3 DNA reads as TGTGCCTGGAGTGGAAGTCGAACAGACCTCTATGAAAAACTGTTTTTT. Translation: CAWSGSRTDLYEKLFF.

The rearrangement links TRBV30 to TRBJ1-1, with D unresolved. V was pared by 0 bases and J by 10 bases, with 6 bases between. The length of the CDR3 is 10 residues. Germline assignment: CDR1 GTSNPN and CDR2 SVGIG (reference sequence). The DNA of the CDR3 is TGTGCCTGGAGTGTACATGGAGCTTTCTTT. It encodes CAWSVHGAFF. The full variable domain, rest sourced from reference TRBV30 and TRBJ1-1, is SQTIHQWPATLVQPVGSPLSLECTVEGTSNPNLYWYRQAAGRGLQLLFYSVGIGQISSEVPQNLSASRPQDRQFILSSKKLLLSDSGFYLCAWSVHGAFFGQGTRLTVV.

The V call is TRBV7-2, the J call TRBJ2-6; D unclear. Germline-derived CDR1 and CDR2 are SGHTA and FQGNSA. The V end was cut by 3 bases, the J end by 4 bases, with 7 bases between. The CDR3 sequence is 14 residues long. The CDR3 DNA sequence: TGTGCCAGCAGCTTTAAGGCGGGGGCCAACGTCCTGACTTTC. Its protein is CASSFKAGANVLTF.

The genes are TRBV25-1 and TRBJ2-1; either TRBD1 or TRBD2 may supply D (5 bases each). Between the trimmed V and J ends, which lost 4 bases and 0 bases, there was a span of 10 bases. Per germline, CDR1 MGHDK and CDR2 SYGVNS. The CDR3 contains 15 residues. The CDR3 reads CASSVWGSSYNEQFF. In DNA, the CDR3 is TGTGCCAGCAGTGTATGGGGGAGCTCCTACAATGAGCAGTTCTTC.

The chain joins TRBV5-1 to TRBJ2-5, with 9 positions matching TRBD2. The germline V gene encodes CDR1 SGHRS and CDR2 YFSETQ. Unmatched junction bases numbered 4, after V lost 2 bases and J lost 5 bases. The CDR3 loop spans 14 amino acids. In DNA, the CDR3 is TGCGCCAGCAGCTTTGGGACTAGCAAGGAGACCCAGTACTTC. This translates into CASSFGTSKETQYF.

The chain carries TRBV6-4 and TRBJ1-6; maybe TRBD1 (5 bases). Looked up from germline, CDR1 is MRHNA and CDR2 is SNTAGT. Trimming removed 4 bases from V and 6 bases from J, with 13 bases in between. The CDR3 covers 15 residues. CDR3 coding DNA: TGTGCCAGCAGTGCGTGGCAGGGAGGTAATTCACCCCTCCACTTT. It is translated as CASSAWQGGNSPLHF.

The chain is built from TRBV5-1 and TRBJ1-5; D gene uncertain. CDR1 is SGHRS and CDR2 is YFSETQ in the germline V gene. The CDR3 has 14 residues. Trimming removed 2 bases from V and 5 bases from J, with 11 bases in between. CDR3 loop: CASSLRGRDQPQHF. The CDR3 region has the DNA TGCGCCAGCAGCTTACGTGGTCGTGATCAGCCCCAGCATTTT.

V gene TRBV25-1 combines with J gene TRBJ2-2; no definite D call. Germline V CDR1 and CDR2: MGHDK, SYGVNS. CDR3 size: 13 residues. V lost 8 bases, J lost 0 bases, and 7 bases lay in between. CDR3 in amino acids: CASGRPNTGELFF. CDR3 nucleotide sequence: TGTGCCAGCGGACGACCGAACACCGGGGAGCTGTTTTTT.

This sequence joins TRBV14 and TRBJ1-2, with D unclear. The CDR3 consists of 13 residues. Trimming stripped 1 base from V and 4 bases from J, with 7 bases between. Looked up from germline, CDR1 is SGHDN and CDR2 is FVKESK. The CDR3 spells CASSQGRVYGYTF. In DNA, the CDR3 is TGTGCCAGCAGCCAAGGGCGGGTCTATGGCTACACCTTC.